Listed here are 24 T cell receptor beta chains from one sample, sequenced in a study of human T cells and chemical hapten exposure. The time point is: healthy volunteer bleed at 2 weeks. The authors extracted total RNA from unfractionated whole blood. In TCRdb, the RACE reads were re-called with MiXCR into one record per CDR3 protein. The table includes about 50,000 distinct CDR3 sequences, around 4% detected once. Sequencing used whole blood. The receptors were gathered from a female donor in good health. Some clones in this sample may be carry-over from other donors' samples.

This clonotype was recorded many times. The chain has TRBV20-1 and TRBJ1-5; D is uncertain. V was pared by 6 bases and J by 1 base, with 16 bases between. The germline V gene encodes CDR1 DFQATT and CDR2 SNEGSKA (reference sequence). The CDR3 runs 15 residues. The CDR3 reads CSATDEPDSNQPQHF. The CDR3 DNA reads TGCAGTGCCACGGACGAACCGGACAGCAATCAGCCCCAGCATTTT.

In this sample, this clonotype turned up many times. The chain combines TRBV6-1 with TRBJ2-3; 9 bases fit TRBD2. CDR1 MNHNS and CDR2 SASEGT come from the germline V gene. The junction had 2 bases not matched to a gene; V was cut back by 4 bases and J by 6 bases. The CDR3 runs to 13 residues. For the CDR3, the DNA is TGTGCCAGCAGTGGCGGGGGGGTGGATACGCAGTATTTT. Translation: CASSGGGVDTQYF.

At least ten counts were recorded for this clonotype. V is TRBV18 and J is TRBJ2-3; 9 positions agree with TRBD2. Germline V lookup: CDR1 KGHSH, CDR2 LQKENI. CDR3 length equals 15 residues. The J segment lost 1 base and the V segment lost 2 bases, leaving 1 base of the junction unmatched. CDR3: CASSPSSGGTDTQYF. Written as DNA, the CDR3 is TGTGCCAGCTCACCATCTAGCGGGGGCACAGATACGCAGTATTTT.

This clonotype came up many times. The CDR3 sequence: CASTLSGGATDTQYF. Here the CDR3 DNA reads TGTGCCAGCACCCTTAGCGGGGGGGCCACAGATACGCAGTATTTT. This chain connects TRBV12-3 or TRBV12-4 to TRBJ2-3, with 11 bases that match TRBD2. This CDR3 spans 15 amino acids. V trimming: 7 bases; J trimming: 2 bases; junction bases outside the gene matches: 5.

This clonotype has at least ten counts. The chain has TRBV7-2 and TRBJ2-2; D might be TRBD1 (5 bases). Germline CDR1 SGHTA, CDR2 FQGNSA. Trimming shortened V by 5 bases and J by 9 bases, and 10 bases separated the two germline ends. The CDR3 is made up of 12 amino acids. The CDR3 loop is CASSGAGWELFF. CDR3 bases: TGTGCCAGCAGCGGGGCCGGCTGGGAGCTGTTTTTT.

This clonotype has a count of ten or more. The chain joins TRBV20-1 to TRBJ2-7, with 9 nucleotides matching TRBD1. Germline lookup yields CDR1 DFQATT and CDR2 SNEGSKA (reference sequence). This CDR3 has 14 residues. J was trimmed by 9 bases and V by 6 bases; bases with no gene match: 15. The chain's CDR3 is CSAEAGTGFSGQYF. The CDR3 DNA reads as TGCAGTGCCGAAGCCGGGACAGGGTTCTCCGGGCAGTACTTC.

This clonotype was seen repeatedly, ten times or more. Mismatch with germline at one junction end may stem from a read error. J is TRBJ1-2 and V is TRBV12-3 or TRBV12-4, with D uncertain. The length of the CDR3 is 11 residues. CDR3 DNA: TGTGCCAGCAGTCCAGGCCTCGCCCTGATTTTC. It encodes CASSPGLALIF.

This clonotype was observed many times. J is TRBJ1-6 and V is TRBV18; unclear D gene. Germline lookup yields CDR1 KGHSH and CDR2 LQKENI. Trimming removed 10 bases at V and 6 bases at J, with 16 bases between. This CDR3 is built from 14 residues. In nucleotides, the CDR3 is TGTGCCACCACCGACAACATTGGTAATTCACCCCTCCACTTT. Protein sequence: CATTDNIGNSPLHF.

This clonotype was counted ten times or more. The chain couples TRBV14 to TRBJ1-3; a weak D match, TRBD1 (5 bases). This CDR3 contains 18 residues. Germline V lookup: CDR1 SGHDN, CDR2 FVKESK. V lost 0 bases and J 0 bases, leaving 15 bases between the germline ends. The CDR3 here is CASSQDLGQSFSGNTIYF. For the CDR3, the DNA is TGTGCCAGCAGCCAAGATCTCGGACAAAGCTTCTCTGGAAACACCATATATTTT.

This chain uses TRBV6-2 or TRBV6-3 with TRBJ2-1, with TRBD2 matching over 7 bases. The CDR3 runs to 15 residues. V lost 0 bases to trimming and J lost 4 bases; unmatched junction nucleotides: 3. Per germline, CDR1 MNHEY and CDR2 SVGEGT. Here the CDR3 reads CASSYSAGVYNEQFF. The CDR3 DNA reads TGTGCCAGCAGTTACTCGGCGGGGGTTTACAATGAGCAGTTCTTC.

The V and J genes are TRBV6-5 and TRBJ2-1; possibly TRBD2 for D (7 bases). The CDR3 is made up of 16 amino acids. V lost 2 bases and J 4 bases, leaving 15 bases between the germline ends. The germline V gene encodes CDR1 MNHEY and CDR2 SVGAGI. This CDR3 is CASSYISGGGYNEQFF. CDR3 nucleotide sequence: TGTGCCAGCAGTTACATCTCGGGGGGCGGGTACAATGAGCAGTTCTTC.

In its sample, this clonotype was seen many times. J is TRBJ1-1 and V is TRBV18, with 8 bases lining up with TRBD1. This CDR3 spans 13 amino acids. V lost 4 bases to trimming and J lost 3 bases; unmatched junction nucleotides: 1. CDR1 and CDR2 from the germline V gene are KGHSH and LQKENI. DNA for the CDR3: TGTGCCAGCTCACGGGACAGGCACACTGAAGCTTTCTTT. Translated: CASSRDRHTEAFF.

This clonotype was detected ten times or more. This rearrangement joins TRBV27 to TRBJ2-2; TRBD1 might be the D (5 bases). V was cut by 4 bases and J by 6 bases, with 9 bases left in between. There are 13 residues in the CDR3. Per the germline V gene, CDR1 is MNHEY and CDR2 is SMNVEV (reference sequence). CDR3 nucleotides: TGTGCCAGCAGTTCAGGGTTAGCCGGGGAGCTGTTTTTT. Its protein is CASSSGLAGELFF.

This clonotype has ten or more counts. This CDR3 reads CASSSSQLQETQYF. The CDR3 nucleotides are TGTGCCAGCAGTTCCTCCCAGCTACAAGAGACCCAGTACTTC. The J gene is TRBJ2-5, the V gene TRBV12-3 or TRBV12-4; D is unclear. With 4 bases removed from V and 2 bases from J, the gap between germline ends came to 11 bases. This CDR3 spans 14 amino acids.

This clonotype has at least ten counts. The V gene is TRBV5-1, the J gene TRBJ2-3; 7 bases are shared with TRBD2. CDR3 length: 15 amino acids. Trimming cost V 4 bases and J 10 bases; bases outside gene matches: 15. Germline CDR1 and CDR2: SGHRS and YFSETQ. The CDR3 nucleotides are TGCGCCAGCAGCATGACTAGCCCGGGGTCGATGGCGCAGTATTTT. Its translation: CASSMTSPGSMAQYF.

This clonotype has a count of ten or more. The CDR3 loop is CASSLVPPRQTSRKNTGELFF. The CDR3 nucleotides are TGTGCCAGCAGCTTAGTGCCTCCAAGACAGACCTCTAGGAAGAACACCGGGGAGCTGTTTTTT. The chain links TRBV7-9 to TRBJ2-2, with a tentative D call TRBD1 (5 bases). Germline V gene data show CDR1 as SEHNR and CDR2 as FQNEAQ (reference sequence). Trimming shortened V by 1 base and J by 1 base, and 25 bases separated the two germline ends. CDR3 size: 21 residues.

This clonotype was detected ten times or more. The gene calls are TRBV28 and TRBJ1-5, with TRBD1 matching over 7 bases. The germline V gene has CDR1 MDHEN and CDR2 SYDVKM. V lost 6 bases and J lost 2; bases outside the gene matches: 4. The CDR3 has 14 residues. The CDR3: CASRNRGGNQPQHF. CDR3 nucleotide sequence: TGTGCCAGCAGGAACAGGGGTGGCAATCAGCCCCAGCATTTT.

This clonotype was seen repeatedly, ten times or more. Here the CDR3 reads CASIRSGWEDTQYF. DNA of the CDR3: TGTGCCAGCATTCGGTCGGGCTGGGAAGATACGCAGTATTTT. J is TRBJ2-3 and V is TRBV2; D gene uncertain. From germline, CDR1 is SNHLY and CDR2 FYNNEI. The CDR3 has 14 amino acids. With 7 bases removed from V and 5 bases from J, the gap between germline ends came to 16 bases.

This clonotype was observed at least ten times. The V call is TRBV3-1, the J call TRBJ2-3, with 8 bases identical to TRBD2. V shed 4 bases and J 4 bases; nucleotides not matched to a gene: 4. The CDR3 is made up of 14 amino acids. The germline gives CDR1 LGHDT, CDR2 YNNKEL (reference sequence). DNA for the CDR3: TGTGCCAGCAGCCGGTTACTAGCGGCAGATACGCAGTATTTT. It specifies CASSRLLAADTQYF.

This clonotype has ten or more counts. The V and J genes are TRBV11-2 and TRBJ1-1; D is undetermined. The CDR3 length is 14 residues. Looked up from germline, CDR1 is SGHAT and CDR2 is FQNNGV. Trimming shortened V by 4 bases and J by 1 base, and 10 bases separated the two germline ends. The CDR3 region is CASSSIAKNTEAFF. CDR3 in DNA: TGTGCCAGCAGCTCGATAGCGAAGAACACTGAAGCTTTCTTT.

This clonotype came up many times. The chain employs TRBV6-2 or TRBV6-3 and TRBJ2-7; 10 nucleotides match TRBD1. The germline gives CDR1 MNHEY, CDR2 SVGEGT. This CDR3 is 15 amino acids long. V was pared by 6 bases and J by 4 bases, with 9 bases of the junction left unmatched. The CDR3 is CASSHGRTGGYEQYF. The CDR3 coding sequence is TGTGCCAGCAGCCACGGTAGGACAGGGGGATACGAGCAGTACTTC.

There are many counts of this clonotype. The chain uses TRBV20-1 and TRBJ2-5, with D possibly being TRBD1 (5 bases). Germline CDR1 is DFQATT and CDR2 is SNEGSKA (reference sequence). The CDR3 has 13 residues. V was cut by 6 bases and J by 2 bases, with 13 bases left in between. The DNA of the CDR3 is TGCAGTGCCCCGAGCGACAGACAAGAGACCCAGTACTTC. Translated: CSAPSDRQETQYF.

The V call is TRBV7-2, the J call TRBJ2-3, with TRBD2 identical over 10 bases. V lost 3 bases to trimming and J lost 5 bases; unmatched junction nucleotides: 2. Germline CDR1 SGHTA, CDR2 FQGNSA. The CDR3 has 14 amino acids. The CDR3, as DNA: TGTGCCAGCAGCTTTACTAGCGGGGTAGATACGCAGTATTTT. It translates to CASSFTSGVDTQYF.

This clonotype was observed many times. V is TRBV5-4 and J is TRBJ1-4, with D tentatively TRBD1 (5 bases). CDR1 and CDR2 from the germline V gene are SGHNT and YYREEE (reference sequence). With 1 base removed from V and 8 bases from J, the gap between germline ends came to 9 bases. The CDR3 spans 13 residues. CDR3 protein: CASSLQGEEKLFF. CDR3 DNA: TGTGCCAGCAGCTTGCAAGGGGAGGAAAAACTGTTTTTT.